Each of the 10 T cell receptor beta chains below was sequenced from the same sample in a study of OX40 agonist ivuxolimab in advanced cancers. Sequencing was performed with immunoSEQ multiplex PCR; in TCRdb, only in-frame clones are kept and a portion is missing. The sample yields about 76,000 clones, 65% to 90% seen once. The sample here was CD4+ or CD8+ T cells sorted from blood, taken in a trial of the OX40 agonist ivuxolimab. The receptors originated from an adult with an advanced solid tumor such as melanoma, head and neck, liver or kidney cancer.

This clone was found a few times. The chain carries TRBV6-6 and TRBJ2-5; perhaps TRBD1 as D (5 bases). The CDR3 extends over 13 amino acids. V was shortened by 6 bases and J by 3 bases, with 11 bases between the two germline ends. Germline CDR1 reads MNHNY; CDR2 reads SVGAGI (reference sequence). The CDR3 sequence is CASRDTSKETQYF. The CDR3 coding sequence is TGTGCCAGCAGGGACACGTCTAAAGAGACCCAGTACTTC.

The rearrangement uses TRBV2 and TRBJ1-1; 10 nucleotides line up with TRBD1. This CDR3 is 15 amino acids long. V lost 10 bases, J lost 0 bases, and 8 bases stayed unmatched. Germline lookup yields CDR1 SNHLY and CDR2 FYNNEI. For the CDR3, the DNA is TGTGCCACCCGACAGGGGGCTATAGTGAACACTGAAGCTTTCTTT. It encodes CATRQGAIVNTEAFF.

This chain links TRBV12-5 with TRBJ2-3; no firm D call. The CDR3 extends over 12 amino acids. The V and J ends lost 7 bases and 5 bases respectively, with 10 bases between them. Germline V gene lookup returns CDR1 LGHNT and CDR2 FRNRAP. This CDR3 reads CASDQEVDTQYF. CDR3 nucleotide sequence: TGTGCTAGTGACCAAGAAGTAGATACGCAGTATTTT.

The rearrangement links TRBV6-5 to TRBJ1-1; no definite D call. Looked up from germline, CDR1 is MNHEY and CDR2 is SVGAGI. This CDR3 comprises 12 residues. Trimming cost V 5 bases and J 6 bases, with 10 bases left between them. The CDR3 DNA reads as TGTGCCAGCAGTGATCAGGTGGCTGAAGCTTTCTTT. Amino acid sequence: CASSDQVAEAFF.

The gene calls are TRBV7-8 and TRBJ1-1; 7 bases match TRBD1. This CDR3 is built from 14 residues. Germline loops: CDR1 SGHVS, CDR2 FQNEAQ. V trimming: 0 bases; J trimming: 10 bases; junction bases outside the gene matches: 8. The CDR3 region is CASSLAFDQGGAFF. The CDR3, as DNA: TGTGCCAGCAGCTTAGCTTTTGACCAGGGGGGAGCTTTCTTT.

As for this clone: Other DNA sequences in the same sample also yield this CDR3. The chain recombines TRBV10-3 with TRBJ1-2, with 7 bases identical to TRBD1. Losses at the gene ends were 8 bases for V and 6 bases for J; bases not matched to a gene: 15. Germline CDR1 and CDR2: ENHRY and SYGVKD. The CDR3 is 15 amino acids. Here the CDR3 reads CAIPIRTGEGDGYTF. For the CDR3, the DNA is TGTGCCATCCCGATCAGAACAGGGGAGGGAGATGGCTACACCTTC.

The V gene is TRBV7-2, the J gene TRBJ2-3; maybe TRBD2 (6 bases). The CDR3 extends over 17 amino acids. V dropped 6 bases and J dropped 4 bases, with 23 bases sitting between them. CDR1 is SGHTA and CDR2 is FQGNSA in the germline V gene. CDR3 region: CASRLNRDFLSADTQYF. As DNA, the CDR3 is TGTGCCAGCAGACTCAATAGGGACTTTTTAAGCGCAGATACGCAGTATTTT.

V is TRBV5-1 and J is TRBJ1-3; no reliable D call. The CDR3 has 14 residues. V gave up 3 bases and J gave up 8 bases, with 15 bases separating them. Germline V gives CDR1 SGHRS, CDR2 YFSETQ. Written as DNA, the CDR3 is TGCGCCAGCAGCTACTCGGCAGACGCTTACACCATATATTTT. This gives the protein CASSYSADAYTIYF.

The chain links TRBV15 to TRBJ1-3; 11 positions agree with TRBD1. Per germline, CDR1 LNHNV and CDR2 YYDKDF (reference sequence). Trimming at V came to 3 bases and at J to 4 bases, leaving 2 bases not matched to a gene. The CDR3 has 15 amino acids. The CDR3 region is CATSRDRGQGNTIYF. CDR3 DNA sequence: TGTGCCACCAGCAGGGACAGGGGGCAAGGAAACACCATATATTTT.

J is TRBJ1-1 and V is TRBV4-3, with D perhaps TRBD1 (5 bases). The CDR3 is 15 residues long. The V end was cut by 4 bases, the J end by 2 bases, with 14 bases between. CDR1 LGHNA and CDR2 YSLEER come from the germline V gene. For the CDR3, the DNA is TGCGCCAGCAGCCCCGGGGGAAACCTAAACACTGAAGCTTTCTTT. Its protein product is CASSPGGNLNTEAFF.